This TCR beta chain was retrieved from a study of CD8 T cells in Susac syndrome. Sequencing of TCR beta drew on CD8+ and CD4+ T cells from blood. Relapsing-remitting disease, either stable or active, was present in the treatment-naive patients who were the multiple sclerosis controls. Negative isolation was applied to CD8+ and CD4+ T cells, and FACS enrichment was applied to TEMRA cells. The authors reverse transcribed roughly 0.5 to 1 ug RNA with random hexamers. Across 54 Vbeta and 13 Jbeta, immunoSEQ multiplex PCR amplified TCR beta CDR3. MiXCR was run by TCRdb on the immunoSEQ multiplex PCR reads, yielding one entry per CDR3 protein. The table lists about 150,000 distinct CDR3 sequences, 85% to 95% of them singletons. The CDR3 is made up of 15 amino acids. Germline lookup yields CDR1 MNHEY and CDR2 SVGEGT. Trimming left V 6 bases short and J 3 bases short, with 15 bases between.

The clonotype comes from a human donor with multiple sclerosis. This sequence joins TRBV6-2 or TRBV6-3 and TRBJ1-5, with D maybe TRBD1 (5 bases). Sequencing was done on a sample of CD4+ T cells from PBMCs. CDR3 sequence reads: CASRFPGRDNQPQHF. The CDR3 DNA is TGTGCCAGCAGATTTCCGGGACGGGACAATCAGCCCCAGCATTTT.